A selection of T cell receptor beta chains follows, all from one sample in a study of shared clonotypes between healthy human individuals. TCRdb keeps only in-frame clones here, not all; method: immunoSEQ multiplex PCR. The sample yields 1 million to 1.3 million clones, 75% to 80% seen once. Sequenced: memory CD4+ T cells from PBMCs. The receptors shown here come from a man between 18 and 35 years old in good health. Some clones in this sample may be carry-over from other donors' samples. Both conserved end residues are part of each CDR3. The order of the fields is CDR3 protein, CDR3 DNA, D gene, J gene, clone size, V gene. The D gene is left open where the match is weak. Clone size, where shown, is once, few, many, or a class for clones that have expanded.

CASSLARGDTGELFF,TGTGCCAGCAGCTTAGCGCGGGGGGACACCGGGGAGCTGTTTTTT,TRBD2,TRBJ2-2,NA,TRBV7-9
CSVRLAGNQETQYF,TGCAGCGTTAGACTAGCGGGGAACCAAGAGACCCAGTACTTC,TRBD2,TRBJ2-5,NA,TRBV29-1
CASSFKGGGEKLFF,TGTGCCAGCAGCTTCAAGGGAGGGGGTGAAAAACTGTTTTTT,NA,TRBJ1-4,many,TRBV11-2
CASSSGLADAYEQYF,TGTGCCAGCTCATCGGGACTAGCGGACGCCTACGAGCAGTACTTC,TRBD2,TRBJ2-7,NA,TRBV18
CASSLGLGLGPQETQYF,TGTGCCAGCAGTTTAGGATTGGGACTGGGGCCCCAAGAGACCCAGTACTTC,NA,TRBJ2-5,NA,TRBV28
CASSRATGGNEKLFF,TGTGCCAGCAGCCGCGCGACAGGGGGTAATGAAAAACTGTTTTTT,TRBD1,TRBJ1-4,NA,TRBV5-6
CASSPGPGQGNQPQHF,TGCGCCAGCAGCCCTGGTCCGGGACAGGGTAATCAGCCCCAGCATTTT,TRBD1,TRBJ1-5,many,TRBV5-1
CASSFGTGAYYNEQFF,TGTGCCAGCAGCTTCGGGACAGGAGCCTACTACAATGAGCAGTTCTTC,TRBD1,TRBJ2-1,few,TRBV11-1
CASSLSNGFQETQYF,TGTGCCAGCAGCTTATCCAATGGCTTCCAAGAGACCCAGTACTTC,NA,TRBJ2-5,NA,TRBV7-9
CASKGGQGSTNTEAFF,TGTGCCAGCAAGGGGGGGCAGGGGAGTACGAACACTGAAGCTTTCTTT,NA,TRBJ1-1,NA,TRBV28
CASSLSGSRETQYF,TGTGCCAGCAGTTTATCTGGTAGTCGGGAGACCCAGTACTTC,NA,TRBJ2-5,NA,TRBV27
CASSLAGVTTQYF,TGTGCCAGCAGCTTAGCCGGAGTAACGACCCAGTACTTC,NA,TRBJ2-5,NA,TRBV5-6
CASSLLAPSSYNEQFF,TGTGCCAGCAGCCTATTAGCGCCGAGCTCCTACAATGAGCAGTTCTTC,NA,TRBJ2-1,NA,TRBV14
CASSMGFGRVNTEAFF,TGTGCCAGTAGTATGGGATTTGGCAGGGTAAACACTGAAGCTTTCTTT,NA,TRBJ1-1,once,TRBV19
CASSQTQGILEKLFF,TGCGCCAGCAGCCAGACACAGGGAATTTTGGAAAAACTGTTTTTT,NA,TRBJ1-4,few,TRBV4-1
CASSQGTSGSIVTGELFF,TGTGCCAGCAGCCAAGGGACTAGCGGGTCGATAGTTACCGGGGAGCTGTTTTTT,TRBD2,TRBJ2-2,NA,TRBV4-2
CASSLQREYIYEQYF,TGTGCCAGCTCACTCCAGCGGGAGTATATTTACGAGCAGTACTTC,TRBD2,TRBJ2-7,NA,TRBV18
CASSLEGYSNQPQHF,TGTGCCAGCAGCTTGGAGGGGTATAGCAATCAGCCCCAGCATTTT,NA,TRBJ1-5,NA,TRBV5-6
CASSSRQGARETQYF,TGTGCCAGCAGTTCTCGACAGGGGGCGCGTGAGACCCAGTACTTC,TRBD1,TRBJ2-5,NA,TRBV5-6
CASSSSRGRNTGELFF,TGTGCCAGCAGCTCCTCGCGCGGGAGGAACACCGGGGAGCTGTTTTTT,TRBD2,TRBJ2-2,NA,TRBV11-2
CASSPTGQGAYEQYF,TGTGCCAGCAGCCCTACTGGGCAGGGGGCCTACGAGCAGTACTTC,TRBD1,TRBJ2-7,NA,TRBV5-4
CASSHPGARNEKLFF,TGCGCCAGCAGCCACCCCGGGGCTCGGAATGAAAAACTGTTTTTT,NA,TRBJ1-4,NA,TRBV4-1
CASSPRLRATEAFF,TGTGCCAGCAGCCCTAGGCTCAGGGCTACTGAAGCTTTCTTT,NA,TRBJ1-1,NA,TRBV11-2
CASSEALGQGRQPQHF,TGTGCCAGCAGTGAAGCGTTGGGACAGGGGCGACAGCCCCAGCATTTT,TRBD1,TRBJ1-5,NA,TRBV6-1
CASSSRQGGEQYF,TGTGCCAGCAGTTCCCGACAGGGGGGCGAGCAGTACTTC,TRBD1,TRBJ2-7,NA,TRBV6-5
CAWSPRRGTEAFF,TGTGCCTGGAGTCCCCGGAGGGGGACTGAAGCTTTCTTT,NA,TRBJ1-1,many,TRBV30
CAIRDRDTEAFF,TGTGCCATCAGGGACAGGGACACTGAAGCTTTCTTT,TRBD1,TRBJ1-1,few,TRBV10-3
CASSGTLGDQPQHF,TGTGCCAGCAGTGGGACCCTGGGGGATCAGCCCCAGCATTTT,NA,TRBJ1-5,few,TRBV2
CASSYGLAGGKNEQFF,TGCGCCAGCAGCTACGGACTAGCGGGAGGAAAAAATGAGCAGTTCTTC,TRBD2,TRBJ2-1,NA,TRBV5-1
CASSLDQTYNEQFF,TGCGCCAGCAGCTTGGACCAGACCTACAATGAGCAGTTCTTC,NA,TRBJ2-1,NA,TRBV5-1
CASSPAKNIQYF,TGTGCCAGCAGCCCTGCCAAAAACATTCAGTACTTC,NA,TRBJ2-4,few,TRBV6-5
CASKGTGGTEAFF,TGCGCCTCCAAAGGAACAGGGGGCACTGAAGCTTTCTTT,TRBD1,TRBJ1-1,NA,TRBV5-1
CASSWRAGDSNQPQHF,TGTGCCAGCAGTTGGCGGGCAGGAGATAGCAATCAGCCCCAGCATTTT,NA,TRBJ1-5,NA,TRBV28
CARSWGDITDTQYF,TGTGCCAGAAGCTGGGGGGATATAACAGATACGCAGTATTTT,NA,TRBJ2-3,NA,TRBV5-3
CATSRGPTGIYEQYF,TGTGCCACCAGCAGAGGTCCGACAGGGATATACGAACAGTACTTC,TRBD1,TRBJ2-7,NA,TRBV15
CASSFRWQGRVDSQPQHF,TGTGCCAGCAGTTTCAGGTGGCAGGGGAGGGTTGACAGTCAGCCCCAGCATTTT,NA,TRBJ1-5,NA,TRBV27
CASSLRGLNTEAFF,TGTGCCAGCAGTTTACGGGGGTTGAACACTGAAGCTTTCTTT,NA,TRBJ1-1,few,TRBV28
CASSGLLNYGYTF,TGTGCCAGCAGCGGACTGCTTAACTATGGCTACACCTTC,NA,TRBJ1-2,NA,TRBV7-8
CASGTAATNEKLFF,TGTGCCAGCGGGACAGCCGCAACTAATGAAAAACTGTTTTTT,TRBD1,TRBJ1-4,NA,TRBV28
CASSLGATWGTQYF,TGTGCCAGCAGTTTGGGCGCTACTTGGGGGACCCAGTACTTC,NA,TRBJ2-5,NA,TRBV27
CASSQKDSRRGPEAFF,TGTGCCAGCAGCCAGAAGGACAGCCGAAGAGGGCCTGAAGCTTTCTTT,NA,TRBJ1-1,once,TRBV7-9
CASRLRQGGNYGYTF,TGTGCCAGCAGGCTGCGACAGGGGGGAAACTATGGCTACACCTTC,TRBD1,TRBJ1-2,NA,TRBV28
CASSPVQGWKYNEQFF,TGTGCCAGTAGCCCAGTACAGGGATGGAAATACAATGAGCAGTTCTTC,NA,TRBJ2-1,few,TRBV19
CASSLSRTEAFF,TGTGCCAGCAGTTTATCAAGGACTGAAGCTTTCTTT,NA,TRBJ1-1,NA,TRBV28
CASSPVGTSGFF,TGTGCCAGCAGCCCAGTGGGGACTAGCGGTTTCTTC,TRBD2,TRBJ2-1,NA,TRBV7-9